A selection of T cell receptor beta chains follows, all from one sample in a study of control samples from healthy donors and cancer patients. Using immunoSEQ multiplex PCR, the repertoire was profiled, and TCRdb retains in-frame clones only, with some absent. The sample lists approximately 72,000 clones, approximately 90% seen once, with over 5.5% in the top ten. Sequenced material: blood. Every receptor here comes from a man over 45 in good health. CDR3s include the opening cysteine and the closing phenylalanine or tryptophan. The D gene is left open where the match is weak. Size is omitted from some rows. Given values are once, few, many or a class for expanded clones.

V gene	D gene	clone size	J gene	CDR3 DNA	CDR3 protein
TRBV10-3	.	.	TRBJ2-7	TGTGCCATCAGTGAGTCTACTCCCTACGAGCAGTACTTC	CAISESTPYEQYF
TRBV10-1	.	.	TRBJ2-1	TGCGCCAGCACCCCCTTTGCGGGGGCCACGATGGTCTTC	CASTPFAGATMVF
TRBV3-1/TRBV3-2	.	.	TRBJ1-1	TGTGCCAGCAGCCAAGATATGGGGGGGCTCACTGAAGCTTTCTTT	CASSQDMGGLTEAFF
TRBV19	TRBD1	.	TRBJ1-5	TGTGCCAGTTCAGGACAGGGGGCGACTGAACAGCCCCAGCATTTT	CASSGQGATEQPQHF
TRBV24-1	TRBD2	.	TRBJ2-3	TGTGCCACCAGTGACCTTCGGACTAGCGGGGGAAAACCTGCCACAGATACGCAGTATTTT	CATSDLRTSGGKPATDTQYF
TRBV28	TRBD1	few	TRBJ1-1	TGTGCCAGCAGATCTCTTCAGGGGGACACTGAAGCTTTCTTT	CASRSLQGDTEAFF
TRBV12-5	.	.	TRBJ1-6	TGTGCTAGTGGTTTGGTACTTTTCAGGGGAGGTTCACCCCTCCACTTT	CASGLVLFRGGSPLHF
TRBV5-3	.	.	TRBJ2-2	TGTGCCAGAGATCCCCTCGACACCGGGGAGCTGTTTTTT	CARDPLDTGELFF
TRBV24-1	.	.	TRBJ2-5	TGTGCCACCAGTGAGCCTTTTTTGCCGGGAAAAGGCGGAGAGACCCAGTACTTC	CATSEPFLPGKGGETQYF
TRBV12-5	TRBD1	few	TRBJ2-4	TGTGCTAGTGGTGGCGGGACAGGCCAGCCCATACGGCAGTACTTC	CASGGGTGQPIRQYF
TRBV11-3	.	.	TRBJ2-3	TGTGCCAGCAGCTGGGGCCGCACAGATACGCAGTATTTT	CASSWGRTDTQYF
TRBV5-5	TRBD1	.	TRBJ2-2	TGTGCCAGCAGCCTCGACAGGGGGCCCACCGGGGAGCTGTTTTTT	CASSLDRGPTGELFF
TRBV6-5	.	.	TRBJ2-7	TGTGCCAGCAGTTCCAGGACAGAACAGAGCTACGAGCAGTACTTC	CASSSRTEQSYEQYF
TRBV7-6	TRBD2	.	TRBJ2-1	TGTGCCAGCACCAGACTAGCGGGGGGGTCAAATGAGCAGTTCTTC	CASTRLAGGSNEQFF
TRBV7-2	.	.	TRBJ1-2	TGTGCCAGCAGCTTAGCGCCGGGGTCAGTCTATGGCTACACCTTC	CASSLAPGSVYGYTF
TRBV5-1	TRBD1	.	TRBJ2-5	TGCGCCAGCAGCCCCGGGACAGGGGGTCAAGAGACCCAGTACTTC	CASSPGTGGQETQYF
TRBV11-2	.	.	TRBJ2-3	TGTGCCAGCAGCTTAGATGGATCCGGGGATACGCAGTATTTT	CASSLDGSGDTQYF
TRBV6-5	.	.	TRBJ1-2	TGTGCCAGCAGCCGGCAGGTGCTCTATGGCTACACCTTC	CASSRQVLYGYTF
TRBV7-9	.	.	TRBJ1-2	TGTGCCAGCTTCGGGGAGCAGGGCTATGGCTACACCTTC	CASFGEQGYGYTF
TRBV12-3/TRBV12-4	.	.	TRBJ1-1	TGTGCCAGCAGTTTTTTGAAAGGCACTGAAGCTTTCTTT	CASSFLKGTEAFF
TRBV11-2	.	.	TRBJ2-2	TGTGCCAGCAGCTTAGACCCGGGAACCGGGGAGCTGTTTTTT	CASSLDPGTGELFF
TRBV6-1	TRBD1	.	TRBJ1-5	TGTGCCAGCAGTGCCGGGACAGGGGTTGGCAATCAGCCCCAGCATTTT	CASSAGTGVGNQPQHF
TRBV11-2	.	.	TRBJ1-2	TGTGCCAGCAGCTCAACAGGGCAATATGGCTACACCTTC	CASSSTGQYGYTF
TRBV2	TRBD1	.	TRBJ2-7	TGTGCCAGCAGTGAACGGGACAGATCCTACGAGCAGTACTTC	CASSERDRSYEQYF
TRBV9	.	.	TRBJ2-7	TGTGCCAGCAGCGGAAGATTGGGAAACGAGCAGTACTTC	CASSGRLGNEQYF
TRBV3-1/TRBV3-2	TRBD1	.	TRBJ1-2	TGTGCCAGCAGCCCATCCACCGGGACAGATTACTATGGCTACACCTTC	CASSPSTGTDYYGYTF
TRBV9	.	.	TRBJ2-2	TGTGCCAGCAGCCCCGGGACATTGGAGCTGTTTTTT	CASSPGTLELFF
TRBV15	TRBD2	.	TRBJ2-4	TGTGCCACCAGCTCGCGGGGGGGCAAAAACATTCAGTACTTC	CATSSRGGKNIQYF
TRBV6-2/TRBV6-3	.	.	TRBJ1-2	TGTGCCAGCAGTGACGATATTGTTTATGGCTACACCTTC	CASSDDIVYGYTF
TRBV5-1	.	.	TRBJ2-5	TGCGCCAGCAGCTTTGGGACATCCAAGTACTTC	CASSFGTSKYF
TRBV6-5	.	once	TRBJ1-5	TGTGCCAGCAGTTTAGGGAGAAATCAGCCCCAGCATTTT	CASSLGRNQPQHF
TRBV12-3/TRBV12-4	.	.	TRBJ1-5	TGTGCCAGCAGTTTGTGGGGAAATCAGCCCCAGCATTTT	CASSLWGNQPQHF
TRBV12-5	TRBD2	.	TRBJ2-3	TGTGCTAGTGGTTTGGTAGTAGGTAGCGGGAGTTCGCAGTATTTT	CASGLVVGSGSSQYF
TRBV27	.	.	TRBJ2-5	TGTGCCAGCAAACTAGACAGTAAAGAACAAGAGACCCAGTACTTC	CASKLDSKEQETQYF
TRBV7-8	.	.	TRBJ2-4	TGTGCCAGCAGCTTAGCGTCGAGAGGGGCTACCAAAAACATTCAGTACTTC	CASSLASRGATKNIQYF
TRBV9	TRBD2	once	TRBJ2-7	TGTGCCAGCAGCGTAGCTACTAGCGGGGGTTACTACGAGCAGTACTTC	CASSVATSGGYYEQYF
TRBV6-5	.	once	TRBJ1-1	TGTGCCAGCACTGGGCAGAACACTGAAGCTTTCTTT	CASTGQNTEAFF
TRBV5-5	TRBD1	.	TRBJ2-2	TGTGCCAGCAGCCTAAAGCCGGGACAGGGGACCGGGGAGCTGTTTTTT	CASSLKPGQGTGELFF
TRBV7-6	.	.	TRBJ2-3	TGTGCCAGCAGCTTAGTTCGTCAGTCGAGGGATACGCAGTATTTT	CASSLVRQSRDTQYF
TRBV11-3	.	.	TRBJ1-3	TGTGCCAGCAGCCATGGGTTAAGGAGAGGGGGAAACACCATATATTTT	CASSHGLRRGGNTIYF
TRBV30	.	.	TRBJ1-1	TGTGCCTGTTCCGAAGGGACGGTCAACACTGAAGCTTTCTTT	CACSEGTVNTEAFF
TRBV2	TRBD1	.	TRBJ1-2	TGTGCCAGCACGGAGGGGGCAGGGGACTATGGCTACACCTTC	CASTEGAGDYGYTF
TRBV30	.	.	TRBJ2-5	TGTGCCTGGAGTCTAGCAGAGACCCAGTACTTC	CAWSLAETQYF
TRBV3-1/TRBV3-2	.	.	TRBJ1-4	TGTGCCAGCAGCCCCTGGCCAGCCGAAAAACTGTTTTTT	CASSPWPAEKLFF
TRBV4-1	TRBD1	.	TRBJ1-6	TGCGCCAGCAGCCGCGGGACAGGGGAATCACCCCTCCACTTT	CASSRGTGESPLHF
TRBV28	.	once	TRBJ1-6	TGTGCCAGCAGTTTGCTGAGACAGAGAAATTCACCCCTCCACTTT	CASSLLRQRNSPLHF
TRBV9	.	.	TRBJ1-1	TGTGCCAGCAGCTACGGAATCACCGGATGGAACACTGAAGCTTTCTTT	CASSYGITGWNTEAFF
TRBV4-3	TRBD1	.	TRBJ2-5	TGCGCCAGCGCGACGAAAGATACAGGGGAAGAGACCCAGTACTTC	CASATKDTGEETQYF
TRBV14	.	.	TRBJ2-7	TGTGCCAGCAGCCAAGATTTTAGCACATACGAGCAGTACTTC	CASSQDFSTYEQYF
TRBV4-2	TRBD1	.	TRBJ1-6	TGTGCCAGCAGCCAAGATCATGCAGGGGGAACCGATTCACCCCTCCACTTT	CASSQDHAGGTDSPLHF
TRBV7-2	TRBD2	.	TRBJ2-1	TGTGCCAGCAGCTCCGGACTAGTCTCCTACAATGAGCAGTTCTTC	CASSSGLVSYNEQFF
TRBV7-2	TRBD1	once	TRBJ2-2	TGTGCCAGCAGCCTACGGACAGGAGCGAACACCGGGGAGCTGTTTTTT	CASSLRTGANTGELFF
TRBV7-2	TRBD1	.	TRBJ1-2	TGTGCCAGCGGGACAGAAGTTTCTCTACGGTATGGCTACACCTTC	CASGTEVSLRYGYTF
TRBV5-1	.	.	TRBJ2-1	TGCGCCAGCAGCCCCTCGACTTCTTCCTACAATGAGCAGTTCTTC	CASSPSTSSYNEQFF
TRBV5-1	.	.	TRBJ2-2	TGCGCCAGCAGCCCGGCAGGGCTCAAAACCGGGGAGCTGTTTTTT	CASSPAGLKTGELFF
TRBV6-5	.	.	TRBJ1-4	TGTGCCAGCAGCCAGGCCATCGCTGAAAAACTGTTTTTT	CASSQAIAEKLFF
TRBV5-5	.	.	TRBJ2-2	TGTGCCAGCAGCTTGCGGACTCCTGGCGGGGAGCTGTTTTTT	CASSLRTPGGELFF
TRBV5-5	.	.	TRBJ1-1	TGTGCCAGCAGTTACCGCGTCGGAGGGAACACTGAAGCTTTCTTT	CASSYRVGGNTEAFF
TRBV6-5	.	.	TRBJ2-7	TGTGCCAGCAGGGGCGGAATCTACGAGCAGTACTTC	CASRGGIYEQYF